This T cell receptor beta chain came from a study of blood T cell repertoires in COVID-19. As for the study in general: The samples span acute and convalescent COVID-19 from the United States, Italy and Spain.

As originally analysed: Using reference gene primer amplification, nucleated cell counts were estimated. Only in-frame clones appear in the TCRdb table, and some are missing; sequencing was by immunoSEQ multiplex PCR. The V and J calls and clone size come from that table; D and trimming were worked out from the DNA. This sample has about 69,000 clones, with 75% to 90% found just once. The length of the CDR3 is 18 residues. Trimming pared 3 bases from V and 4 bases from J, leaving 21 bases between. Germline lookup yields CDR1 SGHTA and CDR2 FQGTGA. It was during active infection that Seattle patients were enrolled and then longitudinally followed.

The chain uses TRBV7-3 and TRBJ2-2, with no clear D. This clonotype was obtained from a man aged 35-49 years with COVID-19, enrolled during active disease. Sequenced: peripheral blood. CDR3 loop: CASSLFRPGSSGTGELFF. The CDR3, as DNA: TGTGCCAGCAGCTTGTTCCGCCCTGGTTCTTCCGGCACCGGGGAGCTGTTTTTT.